This record covers a single TCR beta chain. Its antigen is not known. This sample is drawn from a study of chemoradiotherapy in HPV16-positive cancers. The study, taken as a whole, reports: Candidate HPV-specific clones and E7-related TCR motifs grew in tumor during treatment.

The table came from immunoSEQ multiplex PCR; TCRdb's copy has only in-frame clones and leaves some out. Altogether 6,500 to 8,500 clones are present, around 85% being singletons, with the ten largest covering 14% to 15%. Trimming cost V 5 bases and J 0 bases; bases outside gene matches: 5. The CDR3 loop spans 15 amino acids. Germline V CDR1 and CDR2: SGHNT, YYREEE (reference sequence). The sample was blood, taken from a patient who underwent chemoradiotherapy. The rearrangement joins TRBV5-4 to TRBJ2-1; 7 bases fit TRBD1. This TCR was sampled from a human donor with HPV-associated anogenital cancer. CDR3 sequence reads: CASSPDRSSYNEQFF. The CDR3 nucleotides are TGTGCCAGCAGTCCGGACAGGAGCTCCTACAATGAGCAGTTCTTC. Looking up the rest from reference TRBV5-4 and TRBJ2-1 gives the full variable domain: ETGVTQSPTHLIKTRGQQVTLRCSSQSGHNTVSWYQQALGQGPQFIFQYYREEENGRGNFPPRFSGLQFPNYSSELNVNALELDDSALYLCASSPDRSSYNEQFFGPGTRLTVL.